This T cell receptor (beta chain) was identified in a study of spatial heterogeneity in lung cancer. Study context: More than nine raw reads, on average, carried each unique TCR and UMI combination. Whole-study findings and limits: In tumors, expanded intratumoral alpha and beta TCR counts tracked mutation counts.

Time point of the sample: sample taken at primary tumor resection. The donors were 72 patients with non-small cell lung cancer that was early-stage and untreated. Frozen PBMC, nontumor lung or tumor provided whole RNA, which was sequenced unsorted. This clonotype was seen ten or more times. Its antigen is as yet unknown. Unique molecular identifiers tagged every individual TCR cDNA molecule. A single record per CDR3 protein comes from TCRdb applying MiXCR to the 5' RACE reads. There are some 7,000 distinct CDR3 sequences in the sample; 3% to 4% occur only once, and approximately 15% lies in the top ten. The germline CDR1 and CDR2 sequences are SGHTA and FQGTGA. This CDR3 has 13 residues. V was pared by 2 bases and J by 6 bases, with 10 bases between.

The chain recombines TRBV7-3 with TRBJ1-1; D not certain. The source of this sequence is a male donor with early-stage non-small cell lung cancer. Sequenced here: lung tumor tissue, sampled at surgery. The CDR3 coding sequence is TGTGCCAGCAGCTTAGACATTACCGCTGAAGCTTTCTTT. It translates to CASSLDITAEAFF.